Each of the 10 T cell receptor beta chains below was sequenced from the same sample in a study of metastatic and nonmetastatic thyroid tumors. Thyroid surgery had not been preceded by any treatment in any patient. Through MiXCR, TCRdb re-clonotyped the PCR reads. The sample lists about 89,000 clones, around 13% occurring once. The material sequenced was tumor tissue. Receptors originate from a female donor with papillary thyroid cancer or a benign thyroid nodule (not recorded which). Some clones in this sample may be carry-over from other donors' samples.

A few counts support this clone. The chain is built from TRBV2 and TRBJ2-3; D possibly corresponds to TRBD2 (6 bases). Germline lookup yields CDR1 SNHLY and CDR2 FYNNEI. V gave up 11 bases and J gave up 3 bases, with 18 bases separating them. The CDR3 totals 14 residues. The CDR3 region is CAALAMDGTDTQYF. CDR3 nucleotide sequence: TGTGCCGCCCTAGCGATGGATGGTACAGATACGCAGTATTTT.

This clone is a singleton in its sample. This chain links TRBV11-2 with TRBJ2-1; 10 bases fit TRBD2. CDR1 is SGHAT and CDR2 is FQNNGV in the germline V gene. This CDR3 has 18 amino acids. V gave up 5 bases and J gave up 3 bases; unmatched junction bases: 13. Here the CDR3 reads CASSESLLSGRVYNEQFF. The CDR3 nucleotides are TGTGCCAGCAGCGAGAGCCTACTAAGCGGGAGGGTCTACAATGAGCAGTTCTTC.

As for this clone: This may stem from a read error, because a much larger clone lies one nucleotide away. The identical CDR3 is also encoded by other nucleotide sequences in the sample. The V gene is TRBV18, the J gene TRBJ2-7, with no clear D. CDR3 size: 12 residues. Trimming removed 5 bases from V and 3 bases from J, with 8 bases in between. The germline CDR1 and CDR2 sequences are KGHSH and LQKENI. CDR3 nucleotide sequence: TGTGCCAGCTCAGAACAAGACTACGAGCAGTACTTC. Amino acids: CASSEQDYEQYF. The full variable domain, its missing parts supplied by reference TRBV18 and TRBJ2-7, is NAGVMQNPRHLVRRRGQEARLRCSPMKGHSHVYWYRQLPEEGLKFMVYLQKENIIDESGMPKERFSAEFPKEGPSILRIQQVVRGDSAAYFCASSEQDYEQYFGPGTRLTVT.

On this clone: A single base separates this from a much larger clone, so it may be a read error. In DNA form, the CDR3 reads TGTGCCAGCAGTCTAGGGTTGGGGGGTACTAATGAAAAACTGTTTTTT. As protein: CASSLGLGGTNEKLFF. The V and J genes are TRBV12-3 or TRBV12-4 and TRBJ1-4; maybe TRBD1 (5 bases). The CDR3 runs to 16 residues. Trimming removed 5 bases from V and 2 bases from J, with 15 bases in between.

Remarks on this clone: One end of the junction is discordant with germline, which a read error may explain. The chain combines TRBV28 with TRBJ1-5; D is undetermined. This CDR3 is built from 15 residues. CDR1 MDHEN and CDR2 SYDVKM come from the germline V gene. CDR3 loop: CASSLTGYSNEPQHF. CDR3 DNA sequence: TGTGCCAGCAGTTTGACGGGGTATAGCAATGAGCCGCAGCATTTT. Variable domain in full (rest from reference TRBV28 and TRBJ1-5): DVKVTQSSRYLVKRTGEKVFLECVQDMDHENMFWYRQDPGLGLRLIYFSYDVKMKEKGDIPEGYSVSREKKERFSLILESASTNQTSMYLCASSLTGYSNEPQHFGDGTRLSIL.

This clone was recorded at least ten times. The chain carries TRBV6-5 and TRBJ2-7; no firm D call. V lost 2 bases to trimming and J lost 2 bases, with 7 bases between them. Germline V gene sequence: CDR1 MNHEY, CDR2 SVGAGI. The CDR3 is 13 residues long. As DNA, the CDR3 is TGTGCCAGCAGTTACAGGCAGACCTACGAGCAGTACTTC. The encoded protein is CASSYRQTYEQYF.

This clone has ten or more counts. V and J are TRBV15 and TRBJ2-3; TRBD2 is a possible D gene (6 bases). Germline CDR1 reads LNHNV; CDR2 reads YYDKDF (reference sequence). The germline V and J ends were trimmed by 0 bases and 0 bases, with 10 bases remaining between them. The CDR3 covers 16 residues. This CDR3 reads CATSRESGLSTDTQYF. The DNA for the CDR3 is TGTGCCACCAGCAGAGAAAGCGGGCTCAGCACAGATACGCAGTATTTT.

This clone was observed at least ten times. This CDR3 reads CASSDPPDYGYTF. The CDR3 nucleotides read TGTGCCAGCAGTGATCCTCCCGACTATGGCTACACCTTC. V usage is TRBV28 and J usage is TRBJ1-2, with D uncertain. Germline lookup yields CDR1 MDHEN and CDR2 SYDVKM. Trimming removed 5 bases from V and 3 bases from J, with 10 bases in between. The length of the CDR3 is 13 residues.

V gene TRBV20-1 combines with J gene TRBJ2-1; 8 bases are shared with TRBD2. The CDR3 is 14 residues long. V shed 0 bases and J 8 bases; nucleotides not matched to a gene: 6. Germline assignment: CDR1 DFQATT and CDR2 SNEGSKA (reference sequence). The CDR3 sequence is CSARDGTSGYEQFF. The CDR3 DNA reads TGCAGTGCTAGAGACGGTACTAGCGGTTATGAGCAGTTCTTC.

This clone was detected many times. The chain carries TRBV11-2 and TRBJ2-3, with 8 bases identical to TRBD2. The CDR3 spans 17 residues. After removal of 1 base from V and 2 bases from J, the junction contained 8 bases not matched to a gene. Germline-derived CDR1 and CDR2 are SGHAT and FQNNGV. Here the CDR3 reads CASSLGGAGGYTDTQYF. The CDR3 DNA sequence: TGTGCCAGCAGCTTAGGAGGGGCGGGAGGATACACAGATACGCAGTATTTT.